The next 23 T cell receptor beta chains were all read from a single sample in a study of blood T cells in healthy people across ages. Primers used in a second PCR of about 6 to 11 cycles were a sample-barcoded 5' primer and a J-beta primer mix. Via MiXCR, TCRdb re-called the 5' RACE reads, giving one row per CDR3 protein. Among hundreds of thousands of distinct CDR3 sequences listed, 25% were seen once. The sample also formed part of further work on T cells of mothers and their children.

The sequencing sample was made of blood. The receptors stem from a boy between 10 and 17 years old in good health.

This rearrangement joins TRBV21-1 to TRBJ2-3; TRBD2 is taken as the D call from the table, unchecked against the DNA. TRBV21-1 is annotated as a pseudogene. The CDR3 spans 17 residues. Here the CDR3 DNA reads TGTGCCAGCAGCAAAGATCCCCGGGAGGGCCTATCAGATACGCAGTATTTT. It translates to CASSKDPREGLSDTQYF.

This rearrangement joins TRBV2 to TRBJ2-2; D is possibly TRBD2 (6 bases). The CDR3 totals 15 residues. Germline CDR1 SNHLY, CDR2 FYNNEI. Trimming took off 8 bases at V and 2 bases at J, with 15 bases between the two ends. CDR3 nucleotide sequence: TGTGCCAGCCTGATCGGGGGAGCAAACACCGGGGAGCTGTTTTTT. Translating gives CASLIGGANTGELFF.

This clonotype was found a few times. J is TRBJ1-4 and V is TRBV5-6, with 10 bases that match TRBD1. This CDR3 comprises 17 residues. Germline loops: CDR1 SGHDT, CDR2 YYEEEE. The J segment lost 8 bases and the V segment lost 4 bases, leaving 14 bases of the junction unmatched. The CDR3 loop reads CASSHGTGEWDGEKLFF. In DNA, the CDR3 is TGTGCCAGCAGCCACGGGACAGGGGAATGGGATGGGGAAAAACTGTTTTTT.

The J gene is TRBJ2-5, the V gene TRBV6-6, with 7 bases matching TRBD1. The CDR3 runs 14 residues. In germline, CDR1 is MNHNY, CDR2 SVGAGI (reference sequence). J lost 1 base, V lost 7 bases, and 6 bases had no gene match. The chain's CDR3 is CASNRGRTQETQYF. Written as DNA, the CDR3 is TGTGCCAGCAACAGGGGCCGGACCCAAGAGACCCAGTACTTC.

J is TRBJ2-2 and V is TRBV6-5; D is unresolved. The CDR3 extends over 12 amino acids. V shed 3 bases and J shed 6 bases, with 5 bases lying between them. Germline values: CDR1 MNHEY, CDR2 SVGAGI. Here the CDR3 DNA reads TGTGCCAGCAGTTATTTCCCCGGGGAGCTGTTTTTT. Amino acid sequence: CASSYFPGELFF.

The sample holds a few counts of this clonotype. CDR3 coding DNA: TGCGCCAGCAGTCCGGAGATAGCGTTGTCCTACGAGCAGTACTTC. This encodes CASSPEIALSYEQYF. The chain joins TRBV5-1 to TRBJ2-7, with D possibly being TRBD2 (5 bases). This CDR3 contains 15 residues. CDR1 and CDR2 (germline): SGHRS, YFSETQ. Trimming took off 5 bases at V and 1 base at J, with 16 bases between the two ends.

The chain joins TRBV20-1 to TRBJ1-2; D gene uncertain. V shed 0 bases and J shed 8 bases, with 16 bases lying between them. The germline gives CDR1 DFQATT, CDR2 SNEGSKA (reference sequence). The CDR3 runs to 14 residues. The CDR3, as DNA: TGCAGTGCTAGAGATGGTCAGCCGGCACGGGGCTACACCTTC. This translates into CSARDGQPARGYTF.

There are a few counts of this clonotype. The rearrangement links TRBV3-1 to TRBJ2-5; the D is unclear. The J call may not be correct, given that the DNA end is closer to TRBJ2-1. From germline, CDR1 is LGHDT and CDR2 YNNKEL (reference sequence). This CDR3 has 13 amino acids. The chain's CDR3 is CASSPISANEQFF. DNA of the CDR3: TGTGCCAGCAGCCCTATTTCGGCTAATGAGCAGTTCTTC.

V usage is TRBV21-1 and J usage is TRBJ2-5; TRBD1, as called in the table, went unchecked against the DNA. The last part of the DNA fits TRBJ2-7 better; the J call may be wrong. TRBV21-1 is given as a pseudogene. The CDR3 length is 15 residues. The CDR3 loop reads CASNTAGVPSYEQYF. CDR3 DNA sequence: TGTGCCAGCAACACCGCAGGGGTTCCCTCCTACGAGCAGTACTTC.

This sequence joins TRBV20-1 and TRBJ2-1; 9 bases agree with TRBD2. The J call may be wrong; the DNA end is better matched by TRBJ2-5. Germline assignment: CDR1 DFQATT and CDR2 SNEGSKA (reference sequence). CDR3 size: 14 residues. As DNA, the CDR3 is TGCAGTGCTAGGAAGCGGGAGGTCATGGAGACCCAGTACTTC. Translated: CSARKREVMETQYF.

This clonotype was observed a few times. This chain joins TRBV7-2 and TRBJ2-5; D may be TRBD2 (6 bases). The CDR3 contains 14 residues. Germline V CDR1 and CDR2: SGHTA, FQGNSA. V gave up 2 bases and J gave up 5 bases, with 12 bases separating them. Here the CDR3 reads CASSLSRGVETQYF. The CDR3 DNA follows: TGTGCCAGCAGCTTATCGCGGGGTGTGGAGACCCAGTACTTC.

The rearrangement links TRBV6-2 or TRBV6-3 to TRBJ2-1; TRBD2 agrees at 13 bases. V lost 1 base to trimming and J lost 0 bases; unmatched junction nucleotides: 12. The germline gives CDR1 MNHEY, CDR2 SVGEGT. The CDR3 loop spans 21 amino acids. The DNA of the CDR3 is TGTGCCAGCAGTTACTGGACTAGCGGGAGACCGAAACGGAGCTCCTACAATGAGCAGTTCTTC. Translation gives CASSYWTSGRPKRSSYNEQFF.

This clonotype has a handful of counts. The genes are TRBV6-5 and TRBJ2-5; D may be TRBD2 (6 bases). The CDR3 is 18 residues long. V was trimmed by 0 bases and J by 3 bases, leaving 20 bases between them. Germline CDR1 is MNHEY and CDR2 is SVGAGI. The CDR3 protein is CASSYSGLLLGGEETQYF. In DNA, the CDR3 is TGTGCCAGCAGTTACTCGGGACTCCTACTCGGGGGTGAAGAGACCCAGTACTTC.

This chain uses TRBV12-3 or TRBV12-4 with TRBJ2-7; D remains unclear. This CDR3 contains 13 residues. V was trimmed by 2 bases and J by 6 bases, leaving 11 bases between them. The CDR3 DNA follows: TGTGCCAGCAGTTTACAATGGGGTTCCGAGCAGTACTTC. This sequence encodes CASSLQWGSEQYF.

This clonotype was seen only a few times. The rearrangement joins TRBV7-2 to TRBJ2-1, with D possibly TRBD2 on 6 matching bases. The V end lost 5 bases, the J end lost 0 bases, and 17 bases lay between the germline ends. CDR3 length: 17 residues. CDR1 is SGHTA, CDR2 FQGNSA, per germline. As DNA, the CDR3 is TGTGCCAGCAGCCCCTGGGGGGACTTTTCCTCCTACAATGAGCAGTTCTTC. The encoded protein is CASSPWGDFSSYNEQFF.

A few counts support this clonotype. This chain connects TRBV29-1 to TRBJ1-2; D is undetermined. Trimming pared 7 bases from V and 3 bases from J, leaving 6 bases between. Germline lookup yields CDR1 SQVTM and CDR2 ANQGSEA. This CDR3 comprises 10 residues. The CDR3 coding sequence is TGCAGCGCAACGGACTATGGCTACACCTTC. Its translation: CSATDYGYTF.

This chain's CDR3 is CSARDLTSGGYNEQFF. In DNA, the CDR3 is TGCAGTGCTAGAGATTTGACTAGCGGGGGTTACAATGAGCAGTTCTTC. The chain employs TRBV20-1 and TRBJ2-5; 12 bases fit TRBD2. The closer fit of TRBJ2-1 to the DNA end suggests the J call may be wrong. This CDR3 region has 16 residues. Germline V gene lookup returns CDR1 DFQATT and CDR2 SNEGSKA (reference sequence).

The rearrangement links TRBV7-9 to TRBJ2-1; the D gene is possibly TRBD1 (5 bases). Per the germline V gene, CDR1 is SEHNR and CDR2 is FQNEAQ (reference sequence). CDR3 size: 16 residues. V shed 1 base and J shed 0 bases, with 10 bases lying between them. CDR3 sequence reads: CASSLVGRGSYNEQFF. In DNA form, the CDR3 reads TGTGCCAGCAGCTTAGTAGGTAGGGGCTCCTACAATGAGCAGTTCTTC.

The chain carries TRBV12-5 and TRBJ2-1; either TRBD1 or TRBD2 may fit D (5 bases each). The J call may not be correct, given that the DNA end is closer to TRBJ2-7. This CDR3 is built from 15 residues. Per the germline V gene, CDR1 is LGHNT and CDR2 is FRNRAP. The CDR3 bases are TGTGCTAGTGGTTGGGGCCCGGGGAATTCTGCCGAGCAGTACTTC. This codes for CASGWGPGNSAEQYF.

The chain combines TRBV25-1 with TRBJ2-5; D unclear. The CDR3 runs to 13 residues. Germline V CDR1 and CDR2: MGHDK, SYGVNS. Trimming pared 5 bases from V and 4 bases from J, leaving 11 bases between. CDR3: CASSRRGGETQYF. CDR3 bases: TGTGCCAGCAGTCGCAGAGGCGGAGAGACCCAGTACTTC.

The chain employs TRBV7-9 and TRBJ2-7; D assignment may be TRBD1 or TRBD2 (7 bases each). Trimming removed 0 bases at V and 6 bases at J, with 15 bases between. The CDR3 has 15 residues. Germline V CDR1 and CDR2: SEHNR, FQNEAQ (reference sequence). The CDR3 DNA is TGTGCCAGCAGCTTAGCCCAGCAGGGGGGGTTCGAGCAGTACTTC. This codes for CASSLAQQGGFEQYF.

The rearrangement uses TRBV12-3 or TRBV12-4 and TRBJ1-2; D might be TRBD1 (6 bases). V lost 5 bases to trimming and J lost 3 bases, with 19 bases between them. The CDR3 extends over 16 amino acids. The CDR3 region is CASSLWGRGGDYGYTF. The CDR3 nucleotides read TGTGCCAGCAGTCTCTGGGGCAGGGGAGGTGACTATGGCTACACCTTC.

For the CDR3, the DNA is TGTGCCAGCAGTTTTTTGGAAACCTACGAGCAGTACTTC. Translated: CASSFLETYEQYF. This chain links TRBV27 with TRBJ2-5; D is unclear. The DNA end is more similar to TRBJ2-7, so the J call may be wrong. The germline CDR1 and CDR2 sequences are MNHEY and SMNVEV (reference sequence). The CDR3 extends over 13 amino acids.